The clone carrying this T cell receptor beta chain was seen only a few times. The antigen remains undetermined. V was pared by 4 bases and J by 7 bases, with 11 bases of the junction left unmatched. The CDR3 contains 16 residues. Germline CDR1 reads MNHNS; CDR2 reads SASEGT. These data are taken from a study of metastatic and nonmetastatic thyroid tumors. Overall study: From malignant and benign thyroid patients, repertoires in blood and in tumor or nodule tissue were compared.

Source study methods: Clinicopathological groups differed in CDR3, with these differences serving to build a distant-metastasis classifier for papillary thyroid cancer. TCRdb re-clonotyped the PCR reads through MiXCR. V and J calls and clone size were set by TCRdb, not the authors. The data hold about 33,000 clones, with about a sixth observed a single time. Whole-study results and caveats: As reported, TCR beta diversity in blood and tumor was significantly higher in malignant thyroid tumors than in benign nodules.

Among the patients, none had received any treatment before thyroid surgery. This chain connects TRBV6-1 to TRBJ2-2; 8 positions agree with TRBD2. This receptor was taken from a female donor with papillary thyroid cancer or a benign thyroid nodule (not recorded which). Some clones in this sample may be carry-over from other donors' samples. Sequencing was carried out using blood. CDR3 region: CASSAQLAGSSGELFF. CDR3 coding DNA: TGTGCCAGCAGTGCTCAGCTAGCGGGCAGTAGCGGGGAGCTGTTTTTT.